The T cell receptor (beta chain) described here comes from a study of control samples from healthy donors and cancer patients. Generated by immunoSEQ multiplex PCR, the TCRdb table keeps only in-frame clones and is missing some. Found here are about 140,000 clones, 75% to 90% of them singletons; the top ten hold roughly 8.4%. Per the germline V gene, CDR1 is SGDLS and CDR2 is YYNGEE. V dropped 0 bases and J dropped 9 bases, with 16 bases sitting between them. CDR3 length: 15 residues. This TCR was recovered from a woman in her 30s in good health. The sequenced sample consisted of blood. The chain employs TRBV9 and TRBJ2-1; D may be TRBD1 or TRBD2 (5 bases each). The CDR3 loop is CASSVATRGVGEQFF. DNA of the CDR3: TGTGCCAGCAGCGTAGCTACGCGAGGGGTGGGTGAGCAGTTCTTC.